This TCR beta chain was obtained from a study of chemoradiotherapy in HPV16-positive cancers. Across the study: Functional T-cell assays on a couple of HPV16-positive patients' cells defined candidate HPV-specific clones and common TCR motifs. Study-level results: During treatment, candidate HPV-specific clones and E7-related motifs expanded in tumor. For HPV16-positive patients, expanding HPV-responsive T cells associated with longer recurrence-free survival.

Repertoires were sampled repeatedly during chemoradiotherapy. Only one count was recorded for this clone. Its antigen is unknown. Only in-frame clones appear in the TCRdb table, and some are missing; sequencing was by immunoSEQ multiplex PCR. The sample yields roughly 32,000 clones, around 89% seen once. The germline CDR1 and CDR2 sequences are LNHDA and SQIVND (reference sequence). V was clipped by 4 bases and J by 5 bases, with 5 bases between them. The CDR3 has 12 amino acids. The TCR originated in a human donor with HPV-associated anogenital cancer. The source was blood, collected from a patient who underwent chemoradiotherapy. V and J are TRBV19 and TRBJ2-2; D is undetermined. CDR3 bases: TGTGCCAGTAGTACCTTAACCGGGGAGCTGTTTTTT. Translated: CASSTLTGELFF.